A selection of T cell receptor beta chains follows, all from one sample in a study of cytomegalovirus exposure and HLA in healthy donors. Only in-frame clones appear in the TCRdb table, and some are missing; sequencing was by immunoSEQ multiplex PCR. The sample lists roughly 130,000 clones, about 88% occurring once. The specimen sequenced was PBMCs. These TCRs come from a man aged 25 to 40 in good health and CMV-seronegative. Each CDR3 is given with its conserved first and last residue. A D gene is named only where the DNA matches it firmly. Clone size appears in some rows only: once, few, many, or a class for an expanded clone.

D gene,V gene,clone size,J gene,CDR3 length,CDR3 DNA,CDR3 protein
.,TRBV7-2,.,TRBJ1-1,14,TGTGCCAGCAGCTTACGGGGTCTAAACACTGAAGCTTTCTTT,CASSLRGLNTEAFF
TRBD2,TRBV7-9,once,TRBJ2-7,12,TGTGCCAGCAGCCAGACTAGCAGCGAGCAGTACTTC,CASSQTSSEQYF
.,TRBV6-4,.,TRBJ2-2,13,TGTGCCAGCAGTGACTGGCCGTCCGGGGAGCTGTTTTTT,CASSDWPSGELFF
.,TRBV7-8,.,TRBJ1-2,13,TGTGCCAGCAGCGCGCAGGGAGGAGGACGCTACACCTTC,CASSAQGGGRYTF
.,TRBV20-1,.,TRBJ1-5,10,TGCAGTCCTCTACATCAGCCCCAGCATTTT,CSPLHQPQHF
.,TRBV29-1,.,TRBJ2-1,12,TGCAGCGTAGAGGGTTGGCCGCCTACGCAGTTCTTC,CSVEGWPPTQFF
TRBD1,TRBV5-1,.,TRBJ1-1,13,TGCGCCAGCAGGCGGACAGGGAACACTGAAGCTTTCTTT,CASRRTGNTEAFF
TRBD1,TRBV2,once,TRBJ2-3,14,TGTGCCAGCAGTGCGACAGGGCGGGCAGATACGCAGTATTTT,CASSATGRADTQYF
.,TRBV10-2,.,TRBJ2-7,11,TGCGCCAGCAGTGATCGCTACGAGCAGTACTTC,CASSDRYEQYF
.,TRBV6-5,.,TRBJ2-7,15,TGTGCCAGCAGTTACGAACAGGGTGTACCCTACGAGCAGTACTTC,CASSYEQGVPYEQYF
TRBD2,TRBV4-1,.,TRBJ2-5,17,TGCGCCAGCAGCCAAGGCAGTAGCGGGGGGTTCCAAGAGACCCAGTACTTC,CASSQGSSGGFQETQYF
TRBD1,TRBV12-5,.,TRBJ1-5,17,TGTGCTAGTGGTTTGGACCACCTCGGACAGGTTAAGAGGCCCCAGCATTTT,CASGLDHLGQVKRPQHF
.,TRBV2,.,TRBJ2-2,15,TGTGCCAGCAGTGGGAATGGGAGGGGGTCCGGGGAGCTGTTTTTT,CASSGNGRGSGELFF
.,TRBV6-5,.,TRBJ1-2,13,TGTGCCAGCCGGGGGGTTAAGGGCTATGGCTACACCTTC,CASRGVKGYGYTF
.,TRBV9,.,TRBJ2-7,15,TGTGCCAGCAGCGTAGTTTTGCTAGCGCCCCACGAGCAGTACTTC,CASSVVLLAPHEQYF
TRBD1,TRBV6-1,.,TRBJ2-7,14,TGTGCCAGCAGTGATTCTTGGGACAGGGCCCCCTTAGGTTTC,CASSDSWDRAPLGF
TRBD1,TRBV7-9,few,TRBJ1-2,13,TGTGCCAGCAGCGCCGGGACAGGATATGGCTACACCTTC,CASSAGTGYGYTF
TRBD1,TRBV12-5,.,TRBJ1-5,17,TGTGCTAGTGGCGCCGCGAGCCACAGGGGGAACTATCAGCCCCAGCATTTT,CASGAASHRGNYQPQHF
TRBD1,TRBV19,.,TRBJ1-1,16,TGTGCCAGTAGTCCATTACAGGGGGCGAAACGCACTGAAGCTTTCTTT,CASSPLQGAKRTEAFF
.,TRBV18,.,TRBJ1-4,13,TGTGCCAGCTCACCCGGGATTAATGAAAAACTGTTTTTT,CASSPGINEKLFF
.,TRBV7-6,.,TRBJ2-1,16,TGTGCCAGCAGCTACAGGGCCCCCGGTGGCTACAATGAGCAGTTCTTC,CASSYRAPGGYNEQFF
TRBD1,TRBV5-1,.,TRBJ2-5,16,TGCGCCAGCTTAGGGGGGACAGGGGGTTACCAAGAGACCCAGTACTTC,CASLGGTGGYQETQYF
.,TRBV7-2,.,TRBJ1-2,14,TGTGCCAGCAGCTTGCGACTCATGGACTATGGCTACACCTTC,CASSLRLMDYGYTF
.,TRBV19,.,TRBJ1-2,14,TGTGCCAGTAGTCCTTCACAGGCTCGCTATGGCTACACCTTC,CASSPSQARYGYTF
TRBD2,TRBV2,.,TRBJ2-1,16,TGTGCCAGCAGTCGCGGGACTAGCGGGAGATTCAATGAGCAGTTCTTC,CASSRGTSGRFNEQFF
TRBD1,TRBV5-6,.,TRBJ2-7,16,TGTGCCAGCAGCTTGGAGTGGGACAGGCCTACCTACGAGCAGTACTTC,CASSLEWDRPTYEQYF
.,TRBV19,few,TRBJ2-7,14,TGTGCCAGTAACGGAGGGGATGGGTCCTACGAGCAGTACTTC,CASNGGDGSYEQYF
TRBD1,TRBV5-1,.,TRBJ1-5,15,TGCGCCAGCAGCGAGGAACAGGGGGACAATCAGCCCCAGCATTTT,CASSEEQGDNQPQHF
.,TRBV9,.,TRBJ2-2,17,TGTGCCAGCAGCGTAGGTCGAGCGATGGTTGACACCGGGGAGCTGTTTTTT,CASSVGRAMVDTGELFF
.,TRBV29-1,.,TRBJ1-3,13,TGCAGCGGAAATTCAGGGGCCGGAAACACCATATATTTT,CSGNSGAGNTIYF
TRBD2,TRBV23-1,.,TRBJ2-1,17,TGCGCCAGCAGTCAACGTAGCGGGACAATCCCCTACAATGAGCAGTTCTTC,CASSQRSGTIPYNEQFF
TRBD2,TRBV7-9,.,TRBJ2-3,14,TGTGCCAGCAGCGCTAGCGGGAGCCAAGATACGCAGTATTTT,CASSASGSQDTQYF
.,TRBV7-6,.,TRBJ1-1,15,TGTGCCATCCCAGCCCTATCGACAGTGAACACTGAAGCTTTCTTT,CAIPALSTVNTEAFF
.,TRBV7-9,once,TRBJ1-2,13,TGTGCCAGCAGCTCCGGGGGGTCTGGTGGCTACACCTTC,CASSSGGSGGYTF
.,TRBV7-9,.,TRBJ2-7,14,TGTGCCAGCAGCTTAGCAGGACTGAGCTACGAGCAGTACTTC,CASSLAGLSYEQYF
TRBD1,TRBV11-2,.,TRBJ1-2,14,TGTGCCAGCAGCTTAGACCGGGACAGGGGCAGCTACACCTTC,CASSLDRDRGSYTF
.,TRBV6-6,once,TRBJ2-2,15,TGTGCCAGCAGTGTAGCGGTCGCGAACACCGGGGAGCTGTTTTTT,CASSVAVANTGELFF